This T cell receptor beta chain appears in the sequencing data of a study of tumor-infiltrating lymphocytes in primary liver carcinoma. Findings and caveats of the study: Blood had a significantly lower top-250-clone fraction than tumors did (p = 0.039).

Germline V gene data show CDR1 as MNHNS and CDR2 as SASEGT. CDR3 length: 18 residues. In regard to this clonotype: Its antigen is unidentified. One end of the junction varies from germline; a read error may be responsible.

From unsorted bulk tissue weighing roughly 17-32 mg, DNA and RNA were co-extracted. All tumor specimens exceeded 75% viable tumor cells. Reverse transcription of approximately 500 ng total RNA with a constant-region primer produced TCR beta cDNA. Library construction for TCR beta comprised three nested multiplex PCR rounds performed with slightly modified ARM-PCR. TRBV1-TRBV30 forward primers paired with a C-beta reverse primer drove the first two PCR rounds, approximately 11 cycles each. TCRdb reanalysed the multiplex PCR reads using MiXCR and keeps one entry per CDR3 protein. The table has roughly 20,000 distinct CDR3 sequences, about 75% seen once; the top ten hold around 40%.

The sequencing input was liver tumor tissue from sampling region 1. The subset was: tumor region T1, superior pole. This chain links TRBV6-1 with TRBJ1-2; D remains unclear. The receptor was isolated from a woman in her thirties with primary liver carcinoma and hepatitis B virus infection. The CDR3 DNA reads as TGTGCCAGCAGTGAACGGTTCTTGGTCCATAGATCTAAGTATGGCTACACCTTC. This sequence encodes CASSERFLVHRSKYGYTF.